This TCR beta chain was captured in a study of regulatory T cells in long-lasting Graves disease. This clonotype was counted at least ten times. Sequencing libraries for TCR beta were prepared with iRepertoire HTBI primers and Arm-PCR of CDR3 regions. TCRdb fed the multiplex PCR reads into MiXCR, producing one record per CDR3 protein. The sample holds about 330,000 distinct CDR3 sequences, about a sixth seen once. Time point here: newly diagnosed GD, antithyroid drugs for less than 3 months. From PBMCs, RNA was extracted and then used to make the TCR library. Another study also made use of these data, one on T cells in Graves' hyperthyroidism and ophthalmopathy. That study adds: A lack of ophthalmopathy progression within 18 months defined stable Graves' hyperthyroidism. Clinical symptoms, serum thyroxine and TRAb, thyroid ultrasound and orbital computed tomography were used for the diagnoses. From stable hyperthyroidism, ophthalmopathy was separated by a 13 V-J model.

The clonotype was recovered from a woman under 30 with Graves disease. Here the sequenced sample was peripheral blood mononuclear cells (PBMCs), taken at new diagnosis, from a patient treated with antithyroid drugs.

Here the CDR3 DNA reads TGTGCCTGGAGTGGAGGGAGCCCCGGCACTGAAGCTTTCTTT. Its protein is CAWSGGSPGTEAFF. V is TRBV30 and J is TRBJ1-1; the D is unclear. This CDR3 is built from 14 residues. The V gene's germline CDR1 is GTSNPN and CDR2 SVGIG (reference sequence). Trimming took 1 base from V and 4 from J, leaving 13 bases between them.